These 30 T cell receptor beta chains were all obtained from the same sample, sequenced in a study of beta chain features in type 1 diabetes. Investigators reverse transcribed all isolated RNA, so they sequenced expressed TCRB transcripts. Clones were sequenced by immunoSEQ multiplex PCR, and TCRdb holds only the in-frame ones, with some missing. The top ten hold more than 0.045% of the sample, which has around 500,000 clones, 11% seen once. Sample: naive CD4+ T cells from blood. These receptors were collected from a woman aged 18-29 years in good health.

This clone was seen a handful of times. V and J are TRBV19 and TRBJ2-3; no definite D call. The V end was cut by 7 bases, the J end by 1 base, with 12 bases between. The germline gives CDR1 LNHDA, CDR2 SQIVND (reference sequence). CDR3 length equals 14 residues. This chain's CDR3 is CASTNVPRTDTQYF. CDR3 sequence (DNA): TGTGCCAGTACCAACGTCCCACGCACAGATACGCAGTATTTT. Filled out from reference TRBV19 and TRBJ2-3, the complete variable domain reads DGGITQSPKYLFRKEGQNVTLSCEQNLNHDAMYWYRQDPGQGLRLIYYSQIVNDFQKGDIAEGYSVSREKKESFPLTVTSAQKNPTAFYLCASTNVPRTDTQYFGPGTRLTVL.

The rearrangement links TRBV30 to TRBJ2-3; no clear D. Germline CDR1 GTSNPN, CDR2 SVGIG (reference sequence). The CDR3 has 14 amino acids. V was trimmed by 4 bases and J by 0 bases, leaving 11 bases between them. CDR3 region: CAWKDAPSTDTQYF. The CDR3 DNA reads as TGTGCCTGGAAGGACGCACCTAGCACAGATACGCAGTATTTT. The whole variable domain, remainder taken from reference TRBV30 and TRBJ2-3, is SQTIHQWPATLVQPVGSPLSLECTVEGTSNPNLYWYRQAAGRGLQLLFYSVGIGQISSEVPQNLSASRPQDRQFILSSKKLLLSDSGFYLCAWKDAPSTDTQYFGPGTRLTVL.

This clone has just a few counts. The CDR3 coding sequence is TGTGCCAGCAGTAAGACTATATACACCGGGGAGCTGTTTTTT. Translated: CASSKTIYTGELFF. V and J are TRBV7-2 and TRBJ2-2, with TRBD2 as a possible D gene (5 bases). The CDR3 runs 14 residues. Looked up from germline, CDR1 is SGHTA and CDR2 is FQGNSA. The V end was cut by 6 bases, the J end by 3 bases, with 11 bases between.

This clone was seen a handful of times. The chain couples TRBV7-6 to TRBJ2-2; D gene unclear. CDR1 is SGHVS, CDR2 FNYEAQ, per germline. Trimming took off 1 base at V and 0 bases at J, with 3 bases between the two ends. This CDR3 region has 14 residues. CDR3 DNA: TGTGCCAGCAGCTTAGACTCGAACACCGGGGAGCTGTTTTTT. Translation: CASSLDSNTGELFF.

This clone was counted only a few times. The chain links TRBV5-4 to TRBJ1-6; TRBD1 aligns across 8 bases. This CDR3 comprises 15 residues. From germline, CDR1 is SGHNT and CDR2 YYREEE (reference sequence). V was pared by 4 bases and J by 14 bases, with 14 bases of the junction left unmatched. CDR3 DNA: TGTGCCAGCAGCCCCAGACAGGGGATAAGCTCGACCCTCCACTTT. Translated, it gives CASSPRQGISSTLHF.

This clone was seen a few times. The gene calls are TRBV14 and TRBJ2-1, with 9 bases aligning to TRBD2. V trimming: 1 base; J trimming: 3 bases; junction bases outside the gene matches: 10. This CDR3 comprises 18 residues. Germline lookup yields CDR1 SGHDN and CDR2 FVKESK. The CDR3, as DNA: TGTGCCAGCAGCCAAGTTTTGACTAGCGGAAGCCTCTACAATGAGCAGTTCTTC. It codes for CASSQVLTSGSLYNEQFF.

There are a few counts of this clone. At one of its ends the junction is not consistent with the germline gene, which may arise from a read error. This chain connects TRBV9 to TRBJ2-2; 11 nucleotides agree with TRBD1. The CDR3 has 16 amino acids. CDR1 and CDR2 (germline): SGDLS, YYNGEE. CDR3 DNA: TGTGCCCGCAGCGTACCGGGACAGGGGGAACCCGGGGAGCTGTTTTTT. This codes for CARSVPGQGEPGELFF.

Here the CDR3 reads CASSLTMDTDTQYF. The CDR3 DNA reads TGTGCCAGCAGCTTAACTATGGACACAGATACGCAGTATTTT. This chain connects TRBV7-3 to TRBJ2-3, with unresolved D. The length of the CDR3 is 14 residues. Trimming took off 0 bases at V and 2 bases at J, with 6 bases between the two ends. Germline CDR1 is SGHTA and CDR2 is FQGTGA.

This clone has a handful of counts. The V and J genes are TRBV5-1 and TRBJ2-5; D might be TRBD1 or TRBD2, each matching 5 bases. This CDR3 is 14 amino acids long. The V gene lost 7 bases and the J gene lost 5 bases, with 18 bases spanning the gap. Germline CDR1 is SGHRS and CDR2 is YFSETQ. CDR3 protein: CASGDGTQTETQYF. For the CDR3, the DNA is TGCGCCAGCGGAGATGGGACCCAAACGGAGACCCAGTACTTC. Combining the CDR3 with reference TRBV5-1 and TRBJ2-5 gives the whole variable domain KAGVTQTPRYLIKTRGQQVTLSCSPISGHRSVSWYQQTPGQGLQFLFEYFSETQRNKGNFPGRFSGRQFSNSRSEMNVSTLELGDSALYLCASGDGTQTETQYFGPGTRLLVL.

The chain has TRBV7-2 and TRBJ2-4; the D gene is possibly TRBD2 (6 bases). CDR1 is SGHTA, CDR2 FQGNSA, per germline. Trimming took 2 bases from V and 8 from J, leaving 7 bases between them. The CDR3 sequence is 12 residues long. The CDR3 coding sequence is TGTGCCAGCAGCTTATGGGGGGACATTCAGTACTTC. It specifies CASSLWGDIQYF. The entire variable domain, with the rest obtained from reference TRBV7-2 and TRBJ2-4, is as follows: GAGVSQSPSNKVTEKGKDVELRCDPISGHTALYWYRQSLGQGLEFLIYFQGNSAPDKSGLPSDRFSAERTGGSVSTLTIQRTQQEDSAVYLCASSLWGDIQYFGAGTRLSVL.

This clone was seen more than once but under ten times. For the CDR3, the DNA is TGTGCCAGCAGCCCCGGGACAGGGAATACCGGGGAGCTGTTTTTT. Encoded protein: CASSPGTGNTGELFF. The V call is TRBV4-2, the J call TRBJ2-2; 9 bases agree with TRBD1. V lost 4 bases, J lost 5 bases, and 5 bases stayed unmatched. The CDR3 sequence is 15 residues long. In germline, CDR1 is LGHNA, CDR2 YNFKEQ.

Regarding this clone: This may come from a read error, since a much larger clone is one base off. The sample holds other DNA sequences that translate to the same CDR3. The CDR3 DNA follows: TGTGCCAGCAGCTTACTAGATACGCAGTATTTT. Protein sequence: CASSLLDTQYF. The chain links TRBV7-2 to TRBJ2-3; D is unclear. The length of the CDR3 is 11 residues. V was cut by 2 bases and J by 5 bases, with 2 bases left in between. The V gene's germline CDR1 is SGHTA and CDR2 FQGNSA.

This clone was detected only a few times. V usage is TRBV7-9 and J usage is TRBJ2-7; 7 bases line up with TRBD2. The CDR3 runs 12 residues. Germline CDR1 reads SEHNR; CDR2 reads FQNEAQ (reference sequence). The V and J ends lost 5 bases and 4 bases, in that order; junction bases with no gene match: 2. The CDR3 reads CASSTGGYEQYF. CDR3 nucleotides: TGTGCCAGCAGCACCGGGGGGTACGAGCAGTACTTC. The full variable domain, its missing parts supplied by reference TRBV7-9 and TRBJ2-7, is DTGVSQNPRHKITKRGQNVTFRCDPISEHNRLYWYRQTLGQGPEFLTYFQNEAQLEKSRLLSDRFSAERPKGSFSTLEIQRTEQGDSAMYLCASSTGGYEQYFGPGTRLTVT.

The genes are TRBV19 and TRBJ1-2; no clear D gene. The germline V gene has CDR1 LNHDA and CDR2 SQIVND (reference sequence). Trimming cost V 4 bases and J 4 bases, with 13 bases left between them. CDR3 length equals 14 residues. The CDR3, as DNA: TGTGCCAGTAGTAGCGGACGGAGAATCTATGGCTACACCTTC. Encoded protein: CASSSGRRIYGYTF. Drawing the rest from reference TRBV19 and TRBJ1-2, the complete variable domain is DGGITQSPKYLFRKEGQNVTLSCEQNLNHDAMYWYRQDPGQGLRLIYYSQIVNDFQKGDIAEGYSVSREKKESFPLTVTSAQKNPTAFYLCASSSGRRIYGYTFGSGTRLTVV.

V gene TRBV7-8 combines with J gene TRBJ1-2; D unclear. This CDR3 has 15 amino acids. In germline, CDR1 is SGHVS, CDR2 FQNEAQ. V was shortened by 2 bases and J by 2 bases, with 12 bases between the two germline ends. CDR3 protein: CASSLLKDGNYGYTF. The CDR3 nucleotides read TGTGCCAGCAGCTTACTGAAGGACGGAAACTATGGCTACACCTTC.

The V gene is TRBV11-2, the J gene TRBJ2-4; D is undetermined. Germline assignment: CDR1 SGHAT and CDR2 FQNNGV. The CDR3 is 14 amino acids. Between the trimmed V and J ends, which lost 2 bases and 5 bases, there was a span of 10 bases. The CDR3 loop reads CASSLSYAENIQYF. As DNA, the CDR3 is TGTGCCAGCAGCTTATCTTATGCGGAAAACATTCAGTACTTC.

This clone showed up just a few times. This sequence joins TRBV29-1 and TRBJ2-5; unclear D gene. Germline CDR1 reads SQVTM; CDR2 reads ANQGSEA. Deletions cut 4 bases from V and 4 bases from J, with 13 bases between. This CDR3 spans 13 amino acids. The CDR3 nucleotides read TGCAGCGTTGCTCCTGGGCCGGGAGAGACCCAGTACTTC. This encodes CSVAPGPGETQYF.

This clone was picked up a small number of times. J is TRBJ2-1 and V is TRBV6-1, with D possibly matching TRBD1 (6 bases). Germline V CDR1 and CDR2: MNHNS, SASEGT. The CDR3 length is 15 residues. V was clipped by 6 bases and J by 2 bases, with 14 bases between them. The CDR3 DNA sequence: TGTGCCAGCAGAAAGACAGGAACTACCTACAATGAGCAGTTCTTC. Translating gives CASRKTGTTYNEQFF.

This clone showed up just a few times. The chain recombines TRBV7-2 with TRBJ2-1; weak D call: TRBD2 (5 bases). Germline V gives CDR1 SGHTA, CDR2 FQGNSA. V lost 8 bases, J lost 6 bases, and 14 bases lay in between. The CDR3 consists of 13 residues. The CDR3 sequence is CASGILAGNEQFF. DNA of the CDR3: TGTGCCAGCGGTATTCTAGCAGGCAATGAGCAGTTCTTC.

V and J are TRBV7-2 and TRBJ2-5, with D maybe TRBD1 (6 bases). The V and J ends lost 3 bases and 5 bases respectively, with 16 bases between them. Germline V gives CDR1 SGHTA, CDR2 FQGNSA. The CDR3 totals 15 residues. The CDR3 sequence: CASSFQQGLLETQYF. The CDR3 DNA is TGTGCCAGCAGCTTCCAACAGGGTTTGTTGGAGACCCAGTACTTC. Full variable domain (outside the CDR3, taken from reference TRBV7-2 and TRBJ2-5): GAGVSQSPSNKVTEKGKDVELRCDPISGHTALYWYRQSLGQGLEFLIYFQGNSAPDKSGLPSDRFSAERTGGSVSTLTIQRTQQEDSAVYLCASSFQQGLLETQYFGPGTRLLVL.

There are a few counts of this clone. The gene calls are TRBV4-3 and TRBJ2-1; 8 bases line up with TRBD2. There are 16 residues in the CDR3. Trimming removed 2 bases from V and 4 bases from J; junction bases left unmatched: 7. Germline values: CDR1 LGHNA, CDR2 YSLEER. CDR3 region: CASSQPGTSRYNEQFF. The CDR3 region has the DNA TGCGCCAGCAGCCAACCCGGGACTAGTAGATACAATGAGCAGTTCTTC.

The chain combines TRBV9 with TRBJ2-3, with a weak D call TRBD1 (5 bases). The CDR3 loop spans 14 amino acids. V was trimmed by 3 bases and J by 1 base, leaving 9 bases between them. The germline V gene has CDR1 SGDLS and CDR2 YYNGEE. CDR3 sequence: CASSADRGTDTQYF. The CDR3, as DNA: TGTGCCAGCAGCGCCGACAGAGGCACAGATACGCAGTATTTT.

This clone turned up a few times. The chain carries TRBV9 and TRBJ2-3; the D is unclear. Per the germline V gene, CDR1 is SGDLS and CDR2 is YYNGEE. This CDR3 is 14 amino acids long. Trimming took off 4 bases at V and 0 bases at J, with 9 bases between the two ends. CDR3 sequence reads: CASSQLVSTDTQYF. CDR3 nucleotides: TGTGCCAGCAGCCAACTTGTGAGCACAGATACGCAGTATTTT.

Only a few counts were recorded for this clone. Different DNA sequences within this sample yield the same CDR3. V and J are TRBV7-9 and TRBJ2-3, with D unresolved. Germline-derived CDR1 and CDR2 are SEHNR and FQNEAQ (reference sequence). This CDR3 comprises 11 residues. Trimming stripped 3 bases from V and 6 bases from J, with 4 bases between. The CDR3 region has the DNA TGTGCCAGCAGCTTTTTGGATACGCAGTATTTT. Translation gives CASSFLDTQYF. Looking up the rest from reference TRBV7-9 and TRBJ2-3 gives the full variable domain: DTGVSQNPRHKITKRGQNVTFRCDPISEHNRLYWYRQTLGQGPEFLTYFQNEAQLEKSRLLSDRFSAERPKGSFSTLEIQRTEQGDSAMYLCASSFLDTQYFGPGTRLTVL.

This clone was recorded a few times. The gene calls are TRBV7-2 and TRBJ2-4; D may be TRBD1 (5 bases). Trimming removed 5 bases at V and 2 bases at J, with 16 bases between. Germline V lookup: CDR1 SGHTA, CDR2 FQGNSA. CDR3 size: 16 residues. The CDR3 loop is CASSARALQTKNIQYF. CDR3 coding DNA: TGTGCCAGCAGCGCCAGGGCCTTACAGACCAAAAACATTCAGTACTTC.

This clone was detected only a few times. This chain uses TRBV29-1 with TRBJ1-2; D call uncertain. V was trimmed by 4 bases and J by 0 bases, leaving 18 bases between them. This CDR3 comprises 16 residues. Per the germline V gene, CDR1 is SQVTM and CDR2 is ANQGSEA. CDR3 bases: TGCAGCGTTGTAGGAGCCGGGCAAGATACTAACTATGGCTACACCTTC. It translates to CSVVGAGQDTNYGYTF. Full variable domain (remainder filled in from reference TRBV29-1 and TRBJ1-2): SAVISQKPSRDICQRGTSLTIQCQVDSQVTMMFWYRQQPGQSLTLIATANQGSEATYESGFVIDKFPISRPNLTFSTLTVSNMSPEDSSIYLCSVVGAGQDTNYGYTFGSGTRLTVV.

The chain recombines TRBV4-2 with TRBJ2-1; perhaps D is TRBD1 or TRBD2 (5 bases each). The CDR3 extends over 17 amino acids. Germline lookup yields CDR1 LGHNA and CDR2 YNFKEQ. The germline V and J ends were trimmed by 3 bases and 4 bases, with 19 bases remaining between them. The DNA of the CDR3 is TGTGCCAGCAGCCAGAGGACAAGTGGGGGACGATACAATGAGCAGTTCTTC. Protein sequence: CASSQRTSGGRYNEQFF.

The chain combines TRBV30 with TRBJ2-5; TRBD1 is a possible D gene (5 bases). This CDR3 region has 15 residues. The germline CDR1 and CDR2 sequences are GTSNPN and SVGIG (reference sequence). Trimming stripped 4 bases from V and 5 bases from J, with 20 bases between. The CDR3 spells CAWTKGAHLGETQYF. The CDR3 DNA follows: TGTGCCTGGACCAAAGGGGCCCACCTCGGGGAGACCCAGTACTTC.

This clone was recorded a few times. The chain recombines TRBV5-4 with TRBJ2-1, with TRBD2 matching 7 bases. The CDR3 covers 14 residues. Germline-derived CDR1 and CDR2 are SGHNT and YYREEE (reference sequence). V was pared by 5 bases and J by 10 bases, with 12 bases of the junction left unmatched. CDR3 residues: CASRRNGGGYEQFF. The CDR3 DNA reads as TGTGCCAGCAGAAGAAACGGCGGGGGTTACGAGCAGTTCTTC. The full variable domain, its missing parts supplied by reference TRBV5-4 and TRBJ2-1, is ETGVTQSPTHLIKTRGQQVTLRCSSQSGHNTVSWYQQALGQGPQFIFQYYREEENGRGNFPPRFSGLQFPNYSSELNVNALELDDSALYLCASRRNGGGYEQFFGPGTRLTVL.

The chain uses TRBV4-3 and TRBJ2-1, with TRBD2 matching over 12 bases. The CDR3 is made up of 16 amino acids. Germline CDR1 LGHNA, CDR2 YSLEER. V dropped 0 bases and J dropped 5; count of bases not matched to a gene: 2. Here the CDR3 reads CASSQELAGGNNEQFF. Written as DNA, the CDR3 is TGCGCCAGCAGCCAAGAACTAGCGGGAGGAAACAATGAGCAGTTCTTC.